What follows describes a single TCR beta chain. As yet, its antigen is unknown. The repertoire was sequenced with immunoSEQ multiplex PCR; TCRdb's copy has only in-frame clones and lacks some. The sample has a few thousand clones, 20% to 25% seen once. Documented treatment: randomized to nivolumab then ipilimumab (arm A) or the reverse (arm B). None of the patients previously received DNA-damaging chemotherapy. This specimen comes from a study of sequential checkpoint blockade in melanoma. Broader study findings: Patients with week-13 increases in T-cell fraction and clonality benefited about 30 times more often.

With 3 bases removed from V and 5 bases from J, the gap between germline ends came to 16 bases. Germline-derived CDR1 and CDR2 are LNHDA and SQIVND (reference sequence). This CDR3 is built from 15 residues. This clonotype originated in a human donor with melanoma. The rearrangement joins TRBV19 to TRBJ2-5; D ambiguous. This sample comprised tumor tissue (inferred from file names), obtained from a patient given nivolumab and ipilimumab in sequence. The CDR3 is CASSIKISGRETQYF. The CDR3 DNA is TGTGCCAGTAGTATTAAAATATCTGGGCGGGAGACCCAGTACTTC.